This TCR beta chain was profiled in a study of blood T cell repertoires in COVID-19. Per germline, CDR1 SGDLS and CDR2 YYNGEE. This CDR3 is 12 amino acids long. V lost 0 bases and J 5 bases, leaving 4 bases between the germline ends. Clones were read by immunoSEQ multiplex PCR, and TCRdb kept only the in-frame ones, dropping some. Among 150,000 to 200,000 clones listed, roughly 84% were seen once. V usage is TRBV9 and J usage is TRBJ2-3, with D unclear. The source of this sequence is a man between 65 and 79 years old who had been exposed to COVID-19. Source material: PBMCs or T cells enriched from blood (not recorded which). CDR3 bases: TGTGCCAGCAGCGTAGGAGGAGATACGCAGTATTTT. Protein: CASSVGGDTQYF.